This paragraph covers one T cell receptor (beta chain) sequence. Antigen unknown. Looked up from germline, CDR1 is MDHEN and CDR2 is SYDVKM. The CDR3 has 15 amino acids. With 4 bases clipped from V and 6 bases from J, the junction kept 11 bases outside the gene matches. A multiplex PCR was run with 60 Vbeta primers and 13 Jbeta primers. Method: immunoSEQ multiplex PCR; TCRdb's copy keeps in-frame clones and lacks some. The sample lists under 120,000 clones, approximately 70% occurring once. These data belong to a study of cytomegalovirus exposure and HLA in healthy donors. Whole-study findings and limits: Differences between HLA loci emerged in a later analysis of TCR association rates, with DRB1 most and HLA-C fewest. An assumption of roughly uniform sequencing depth across donors underlay the presence/absence analyses.

Source material: PBMCs. V is TRBV28 and J is TRBJ2-7, with 8 bases fitting TRBD2. The source of this sequence is a man in his forties or fifties in good health and CMV-seropositive. The CDR3 sequence is CASSSPGTSRSEQYF. The DNA of the CDR3 is TGTGCCAGCAGTTCCCCCGGGACTAGTCGGAGCGAGCAGTACTTC.